This T cell receptor (beta chain) is from a study of regulatory T cells in long-lasting Graves disease. The CDR3 has 14 amino acids. Germline assignment: CDR1 SEHNR and CDR2 FQNEAQ (reference sequence). Trimming stripped 4 bases from V and 0 bases from J, with 10 bases between. This clonotype showed up just a few times. Its antigen is still unknown. Study outcomes and limitations: Patients whose Graves' disease persisted exhibited lower TCR diversity than those newly diagnosed. New patients shared fewer than 1,000 public clonotypes, and persistent patients shared more, with approximately 2,500.

Library construction for TCR beta used iRepertoire HTBI primers and Arm-PCR of CDR3 regions. TCRdb called the multiplex PCR reads again in MiXCR, with one record for every CDR3 protein. The sample consists of over 350,000 distinct CDR3 sequences, 14% of them appearing once. The time point here: newly diagnosed GD, antithyroid drugs for less than 3 months. There was RNA extracted from PBMCs, and the TCR library was made from it. These data were likewise used in another study, on T cells in Graves' hyperthyroidism and ophthalmopathy. Turning to that study: HTBI primers drove first-round RT-PCR of the TCR CDR3. Most thyroid clonotypes with frequency above 0.001 were detected in blood.

The TCR originated in a woman in her forties or fifties with Graves disease. The chain uses TRBV7-9 and TRBJ2-7; D tentatively fits TRBD1 or TRBD2 (5 bases each). The source was peripheral blood mononuclear cells (PBMCs), collected at new diagnosis, from a patient treated with antithyroid drugs. Here the CDR3 reads CASSSRDHSYEQYF. CDR3 nucleotide sequence: TGTGCCAGCAGCTCCCGGGACCACTCCTACGAGCAGTACTTC.